These 13 T cell receptor beta chains were all obtained from the same sample, sequenced in a study of T-cell memory formation after mild COVID-19. TCRdb reprocessed the 5' RACE reads via MiXCR and lists one record per CDR3 protein. The profile shows 470,000 or so distinct CDR3 sequences, around 19% of them singletons. The sequencing sample was made of PBMCs or a T cell subset sorted from them (not recorded which). These receptors were collected from an adult woman who had mild COVID-19 (a few samples of this study predate the infection). Cell type and time point are not known.

The CDR3: CASSLEVAGVGYNEQFF. DNA for the CDR3: TGTGCCAGCAGCTTAGAGGTCGCGGGAGTGGGGTACAATGAGCAGTTCTTC. The chain combines TRBV7-6 with TRBJ2-1, with 7 bases lining up with TRBD2. This CDR3 spans 17 amino acids. V lost 1 base and J lost 4; bases outside the gene matches: 10. Germline lookup yields CDR1 SGHVS and CDR2 FNYEAQ.

The V gene is TRBV12-3 or TRBV12-4, the J gene TRBJ2-5; possible D gene TRBD2, 6 bases. Deletions cut 8 bases from V and 2 bases from J, with 15 bases between. The length of the CDR3 is 14 residues. CDR3 loop: CASEMRDGQETQYF. The CDR3 bases are TGTGCCAGCGAGATGCGGGACGGACAAGAGACCCAGTACTTC.

This clonotype was found a few times. The rearrangement uses TRBV2 and TRBJ1-1; D perhaps matches TRBD1 (5 bases). Germline V gene sequence: CDR1 SNHLY, CDR2 FYNNEI. The germline V and J ends were trimmed by 1 base and 5 bases, with 14 bases remaining between them. The CDR3 loop spans 15 amino acids. CDR3 loop: CASSEEGRGRTEAFF. The CDR3 nucleotides are TGTGCCAGCAGTGAAGAGGGTAGGGGACGAACTGAAGCTTTCTTT.

The sample holds a few counts of this clonotype. The J gene is TRBJ2-7, the V gene TRBV9; no firm D call. Per the germline V gene, CDR1 is SGDLS and CDR2 is YYNGEE. The V end lost 0 bases, the J end lost 0 bases, and 16 bases lay between the germline ends. The CDR3 is 17 amino acids. The CDR3 loop reads CASSVGPHYTRSYEQYF. CDR3 nucleotides: TGTGCCAGCAGCGTAGGCCCACACTACACACGCTCCTACGAGCAGTACTTC.

The chain is built from TRBV7-9 and TRBJ2-4, with D uncertain. The CDR3 covers 13 residues. CDR1 SEHNR and CDR2 FQNEAQ come from the germline V gene (reference sequence). Trimming pared 4 bases from V and 12 bases from J, leaving 16 bases between. CDR3 amino acids: CASSSRSSSSQYF. CDR3 nucleotide sequence: TGTGCCAGCAGCTCGCGCTCTTCATCGTCTCAGTACTTC.

The chain joins TRBV6-1 to TRBJ2-3; D may be TRBD2 (6 bases). The CDR3 runs 17 residues. Per the germline V gene, CDR1 is MNHNS and CDR2 is SASEGT. The V and J ends lost 4 bases and 2 bases respectively, with 19 bases between them. The CDR3 sequence is CASSVTWTAGTTDTQYF. CDR3 bases: TGTGCCAGCAGTGTCACGTGGACGGCGGGGACCACAGATACGCAGTATTTT.

The gene calls are TRBV12-3 or TRBV12-4 and TRBJ2-7, with D possibly matching TRBD2 (5 bases). V was trimmed by 7 bases and J by 3 bases, leaving 10 bases between them. CDR3 length: 12 amino acids. The CDR3 DNA reads TGTGCCAGCAAACGGGAAAACTACGAGCAGTACTTC. This translates into CASKRENYEQYF.

This clonotype has more than one count but fewer than ten. The chain couples TRBV18 to TRBJ2-6; 9 bases match TRBD1. From germline, CDR1 is KGHSH and CDR2 LQKENI. The trim removed 8 bases at V and 1 base at J, leaving 0 bases unmatched. The CDR3 is 14 residues long. This CDR3 reads CASDRGSGANVLTF. The CDR3, as DNA: TGTGCCAGCGACAGGGGGTCTGGGGCCAACGTCCTGACTTTC.

A few counts support this clonotype. The V gene is TRBV11-3, the J gene TRBJ2-1, with 8 bases that match TRBD2. CDR3 length: 15 residues. CDR1 is SGHNT, CDR2 YENEEA, per germline. Unmatched junction bases numbered 7, after V lost 3 bases and J lost 6 bases. The DNA of the CDR3 is TGTGCCAGCAGCTTGGGCGGGAGGAGATCCAATGAGCAGTTCTTC. Protein: CASSLGGRRSNEQFF.

This sequence joins TRBV5-1 and TRBJ2-7; D is perhaps TRBD1 (5 bases). Per germline, CDR1 SGHRS and CDR2 YFSETQ. Trimming pared 6 bases from V and 0 bases from J, leaving 10 bases between. The CDR3 runs 13 residues. CDR3 DNA sequence: TGCGCCAGCAAGTACAGGAGCTCCTACGAGCAGTACTTC. It codes for CASKYRSSYEQYF. The full variable domain, rest sourced from reference TRBV5-1 and TRBJ2-7, is KAGVTQTPRYLIKTRGQQVTLSCSPISGHRSVSWYQQTPGQGLQFLFEYFSETQRNKGNFPGRFSGRQFSNSRSEMNVSTLELGDSALYLCASKYRSSYEQYFGPGTRLTVT.

The chain uses TRBV7-9 and TRBJ2-3, with 7 bases lining up with TRBD2. The CDR3 is 15 residues long. The germline gives CDR1 SEHNR, CDR2 FQNEAQ (reference sequence). J lost 5 bases, V lost 6 bases, and 11 bases had no gene match. In DNA form, the CDR3 reads TGTGCCAGCAGGTCGGGACTATCCGGCGGAGATACGCAGTATTTT. It specifies CASRSGLSGGDTQYF.

The V gene is TRBV3-1, the J gene TRBJ2-3; D uncertain. Trimming removed 3 bases from V and 2 bases from J, with 18 bases in between. Germline CDR1 reads LGHDT; CDR2 reads YNNKEL (reference sequence). The CDR3 is 17 amino acids. Here the CDR3 reads CASSQSELTTFTDTQYF. The CDR3 nucleotides read TGTGCCAGCAGCCAGTCCGAGTTAACTACCTTCACAGATACGCAGTATTTT.

This chain uses TRBV2 with TRBJ1-2, with unresolved D. Trimming stripped 2 bases from V and 4 bases from J, with 8 bases between. The CDR3 spans 13 residues. Germline CDR1 is SNHLY and CDR2 is FYNNEI. CDR3 nucleotide sequence: TGTGCCAGCAGTGAAAAGGGCTTCTATGGCTACACCTTC. Translation gives CASSEKGFYGYTF. The whole variable domain, filled in from reference TRBV2 and TRBJ1-2, reads EPEVTQTPSHQVTQMGQEVILRCVPISNHLYFYWYRQILGQKVEFLVSFYNNEISEKSEIFDDQFSVERPDGSNFTLKIRSTKLEDSAMYFCASSEKGFYGYTFGSGTRLTVV.